The clone carrying this T cell receptor (beta chain) was seen at least ten times. What it binds is not known. Whole-study findings and limits: The larger cohort examined one V-J beta rearrangement, not whole repertoires.

The sorted Tregs were CD4+CD25+CD127-/low cells. Semi-nested PCR with Nested Universal Primer A followed constant-region reverse priming of full-length variable regions. TCRdb ran MiXCR on the 5' RACE reads and lists one entry per CDR3 protein. The sample lists fewer than 50,000 distinct CDR3 sequences; roughly 22% were seen once. V was clipped by 0 bases and J by 0 bases, with 17 bases between them. This CDR3 spans 17 amino acids. The germline CDR1 and CDR2 sequences are DFQATT and SNEGSKA (reference sequence). This sequence joins TRBV20-1 and TRBJ1-1; D not certain. This clonotype was sampled from a female donor with breast cancer. Material: Tregs sorted from a lymph node. CDR3 sequence reads: CSARDYWETPMNTEAFF. The CDR3 DNA follows: TGCAGTGCTAGAGATTACTGGGAGACCCCGATGAACACTGAAGCTTTCTTT.